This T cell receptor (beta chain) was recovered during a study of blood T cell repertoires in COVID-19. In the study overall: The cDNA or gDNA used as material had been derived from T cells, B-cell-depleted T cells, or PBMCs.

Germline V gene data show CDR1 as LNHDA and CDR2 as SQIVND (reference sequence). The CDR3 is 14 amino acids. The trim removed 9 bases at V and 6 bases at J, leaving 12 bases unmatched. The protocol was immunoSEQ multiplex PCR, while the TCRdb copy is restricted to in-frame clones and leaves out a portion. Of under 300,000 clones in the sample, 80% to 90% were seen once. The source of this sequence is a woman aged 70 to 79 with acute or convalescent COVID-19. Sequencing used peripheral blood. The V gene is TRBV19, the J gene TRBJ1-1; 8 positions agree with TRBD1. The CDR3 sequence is CASAPTGVGAEAFF. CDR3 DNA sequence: TGTGCCAGCGCCCCGACAGGGGTCGGGGCTGAAGCTTTCTTT.